This T cell receptor beta chain was retrieved from a study of blood T cell repertoires in COVID-19. Study-wide background: Whether acute or convalescent, the COVID-19 samples came from the United States, Italy and Spain. PBMCs, B-cell-depleted T cells, or T cells provided the cDNA or gDNA that made up the material.

Germline V CDR1 and CDR2: GTSNPN, SVGIG (reference sequence). V was shortened by 5 bases and J by 5 bases, with 7 bases between the two germline ends. This CDR3 comprises 11 residues. Original data processing: Counts of nucleated cells, estimated from reference gene primer amplification, were obtained. The table came from immunoSEQ multiplex PCR; TCRdb's copy has only in-frame clones and leaves some out. V, J and clone size reflect that table, while D and trimming were determined from the DNA. The data hold about 150,000 clones, with 80% to 90% observed a single time. The sequence came from a man aged 50 to 59 with active COVID-19. V is TRBV30 and J is TRBJ2-1; D ambiguous. The sample comprised peripheral blood. The CDR3 sequence is CAWDLNNEQFF. The DNA for the CDR3 is TGTGCCTGGGATCTAAACAATGAGCAGTTCTTC. The whole variable domain, filled in from reference TRBV30 and TRBJ2-1, reads SQTIHQWPATLVQPVGSPLSLECTVEGTSNPNLYWYRQAAGRGLQLLFYSVGIGQISSEVPQNLSASRPQDRQFILSSKKLLLSDSGFYLCAWDLNNEQFFGPGTRLTVL.